Only one count was recorded for the clone carrying this TCR beta chain. Repertoires were generated with immunoSEQ multiplex PCR, while TCRdb's copy carries only in-frame clones and drops some. The table has around 200,000 clones, about 83% seen once. The data are from a study of blood T cell repertoires in COVID-19. V lost 6 bases to trimming and J lost 8 bases, with 13 bases between them. Germline V gene sequence: CDR1 LNHDA, CDR2 SQIVND (reference sequence). This CDR3 region has 12 residues. The clonotype originates from an older person with COVID-19, enrolled during active disease. Sequenced: peripheral blood. The gene calls are TRBV19 and TRBJ1-2; D may be TRBD1 (6 bases). CDR3 amino acids: CASRPRGEGYTF. The DNA of the CDR3 is TGTGCCAGTAGACCCAGGGGAGAGGGCTACACCTTC.